Presented here are 11 T cell receptor beta chains from one specimen sequenced in a study of cytomegalovirus exposure and HLA in healthy donors. Amplification used 60 Vbeta primers and 13 Jbeta primers. This table comes from immunoSEQ multiplex PCR, and its TCRdb copy is limited to in-frame clones, with some not included. The data show 60,000 to 85,000 clones, about four fifths seen once. The sequenced sample was PBMCs. The receptors stem from a male donor in good health and CMV-seropositive.

The chain has TRBV19 and TRBJ2-3, with 13 bases fitting TRBD2. Germline V CDR1 and CDR2: LNHDA, SQIVND (reference sequence). The junction had 13 bases not matched to a gene; V was cut back by 3 bases and J by 1 base. The CDR3 has 20 residues. The CDR3 loop reads CASSIRLAGGQIRGTDTQYF. The CDR3 DNA reads as TGTGCCAGTAGTATTCGACTAGCGGGAGGCCAGATCCGTGGCACAGATACGCAGTATTTT. The full variable domain, in which reference TRBV19 and TRBJ2-3 provide the parts outside the CDR3, is DGGITQSPKYLFRKEGQNVTLSCEQNLNHDAMYWYRQDPGQGLRLIYYSQIVNDFQKGDIAEGYSVSREKKESFPLTVTSAQKNPTAFYLCASSIRLAGGQIRGTDTQYFGPGTRLTVL.

V and J are TRBV5-1 and TRBJ2-1, with 8 bases matching TRBD2. Germline trimming cut 5 bases from V and 0 bases from J; bases unmatched to any gene: 7. This CDR3 is built from 16 residues. Germline V CDR1 and CDR2: SGHRS, YFSETQ. DNA of the CDR3: TGCGCCAGCAGAGCCGGGGGGGTGAGCTCCTACAATGAGCAGTTCTTC. The encoded protein is CASRAGGVSSYNEQFF.

The J gene is TRBJ2-1, the V gene TRBV2; TRBD1 matches at 7 bases. This CDR3 contains 13 residues. The germline V gene has CDR1 SNHLY and CDR2 FYNNEI. J was trimmed by 4 bases and V by 7 bases; bases with no gene match: 4. CDR3 nucleotide sequence: TGTGCCAGCAAAGGACAGGAATACAATGAGCAGTTCTTC. Translating it yields CASKGQEYNEQFF.

This clone showed up just a few times. Other nucleotide sequences in the sample specify the same CDR3. The rearrangement links TRBV18 to TRBJ1-3; possibly TRBD1 for D (6 bases). Germline-derived CDR1 and CDR2 are KGHSH and LQKENI. The CDR3 consists of 14 residues. V was pared by 6 bases and J by 4 bases, with 13 bases between. Written as DNA, the CDR3 is TGTGCCAGCTCGCAGGGGACAAACGGAAACACCATATATTTT. Its translation: CASSQGTNGNTIYF. The whole variable domain, remainder taken from reference TRBV18 and TRBJ1-3, is NAGVMQNPRHLVRRRGQEARLRCSPMKGHSHVYWYRQLPEEGLKFMVYLQKENIIDESGMPKERFSAEFPKEGPSILRIQQVVRGDSAAYFCASSQGTNGNTIYFGEGSWLTVV.

The chain combines TRBV30 with TRBJ2-2; weak D call: TRBD2 (5 bases). Trimming left V 3 bases short and J 7 bases short, with 12 bases between. Germline V gene data show CDR1 as GTSNPN and CDR2 as SVGIG (reference sequence). This CDR3 has 13 residues. For the CDR3, the DNA is TGTGCCTGGAGCGGAGGATTGGGCGGGGAGCTGTTTTTT. This encodes CAWSGGLGGELFF.

The chain carries TRBV29-1 and TRBJ2-3; TRBD2 matches at 7 bases. CDR1 is SQVTM and CDR2 is ANQGSEA in the germline V gene. V shed 0 bases, J shed 2 bases, and the junction held 8 bases outside the gene matches. The CDR3 contains 16 residues. CDR3 bases: TGCAGCGTTGAAGATTGGAAGCGGGAATTCACAGATACGCAGTATTTT. Translated: CSVEDWKREFTDTQYF.

The chain carries TRBV2 and TRBJ2-5; 9 bases agree with TRBD1. The ends lost 5 bases at V and 1 base at J; junction bases unmatched: 5. The CDR3 length is 15 residues. Per the germline V gene, CDR1 is SNHLY and CDR2 is FYNNEI. The CDR3 nucleotides read TGTGCCAGCAGTATCGGACAGGGGCCCCAAGAGACCCAGTACTTC. This encodes CASSIGQGPQETQYF.

The chain links TRBV9 to TRBJ2-1; possible D gene TRBD2, 7 bases. This CDR3 contains 18 residues. Germline CDR1 is SGDLS and CDR2 is YYNGEE. Trimming pared 0 bases from V and 5 bases from J, leaving 21 bases between. CDR3: CASSVGLGGRDRNNEQFF. The CDR3 coding sequence is TGTGCCAGCAGCGTAGGCCTCGGGGGGCGGGATAGAAACAATGAGCAGTTCTTC.

The chain has TRBV4-3 and TRBJ1-5; D perhaps matches TRBD1 (6 bases). The V end was cut by 3 bases, the J end by 5 bases, with 14 bases between. This CDR3 is built from 15 residues. Germline values: CDR1 LGHNA, CDR2 YSLEER. CDR3 DNA sequence: TGCGCCAGCAGCCAGAGCCTGACAGGAGATCAGCCCCAGCATTTT. Protein product: CASSQSLTGDQPQHF.

This chain joins TRBV7-8 and TRBJ2-3; D perhaps matches TRBD1 (6 bases). Per germline, CDR1 SGHVS and CDR2 FQNEAQ. Trimming took 8 bases from V and 2 from J, leaving 17 bases between them. This CDR3 is built from 15 residues. CDR3 region: CASLRDTLPTDTQYF. Here the CDR3 DNA reads TGTGCCAGCTTACGGGACACACTACCCACAGATACGCAGTATTTT.

The chain employs TRBV19 and TRBJ2-2; D uncertain. V was pared by 4 bases and J by 0 bases, with 9 bases between. The CDR3 has 15 amino acids. Germline CDR1 is LNHDA and CDR2 is SQIVND (reference sequence). Here the CDR3 DNA reads TGTGCCAGTAGTAGGGCGACGTCGAACACCGGGGAGCTGTTTTTT. Its protein is CASSRATSNTGELFF.